Listed here are 3 T cell receptor beta chains from one sample, sequenced in a study of Ad26.COV2.S vaccination and SARS-CoV-2 variants. Clones were read by immunoSEQ multiplex PCR, and TCRdb kept only the in-frame ones, dropping some. The sample has about 680,000 clones; roughly 90% are singletons. The treatment was: around 19 received Ad26.COV2.S at low or high dose, single or two shots; roughly five received placebo; per-sample allocation not given. Sample collection was performed on day 63 after the first vaccine or placebo injection. Sample: peripheral blood, taken in a trial of Ad26.COV2.S vaccine versus placebo. The source of these receptors is a person aged 18-65 years who received the Ad26.COV2.S COVID-19 vaccine or a placebo.

The chain uses TRBV3-1 (or the pseudogene TRBV3-2) and TRBJ1-3; TRBD1 aligns across 9 bases. V gave up 3 bases and J gave up 0 bases; unmatched junction bases: 15. Germline values: CDR1 LGHDT, CDR2 YNNKEL (reference sequence). The CDR3 sequence is 20 residues long. The chain's CDR3 is CASSHAAGQGAPISGNTIYF. DNA for the CDR3: TGTGCCAGCAGCCATGCCGCGGGACAGGGTGCACCCATCTCTGGAAACACCATATATTTT.

The genes are TRBV15 and TRBJ2-1; possibly TRBD2 for D (5 bases). The CDR3 extends over 18 amino acids. CDR1 LNHNV and CDR2 YYDKDF come from the germline V gene (reference sequence). V gave up 1 base and J gave up 6 bases, with 22 bases separating them. The CDR3 spells CATSRGGVGPSLGNEQFF. CDR3 bases: TGTGCCACCAGCAGAGGGGGAGTAGGTCCATCTTTGGGCAATGAGCAGTTCTTC.

The rearrangement links TRBV7-3 to TRBJ2-6; 7 nucleotides agree with TRBD1. Trimming removed 5 bases from V and 2 bases from J; junction bases left unmatched: 6. CDR1 is SGHTA, CDR2 FQGTGA, per germline. This CDR3 has 16 residues. DNA for the CDR3: TGTGCCAGCAGCGGTGCCGGGACAGCTGGGGCCAACGTCCTGACTTTC. As protein: CASSGAGTAGANVLTF.